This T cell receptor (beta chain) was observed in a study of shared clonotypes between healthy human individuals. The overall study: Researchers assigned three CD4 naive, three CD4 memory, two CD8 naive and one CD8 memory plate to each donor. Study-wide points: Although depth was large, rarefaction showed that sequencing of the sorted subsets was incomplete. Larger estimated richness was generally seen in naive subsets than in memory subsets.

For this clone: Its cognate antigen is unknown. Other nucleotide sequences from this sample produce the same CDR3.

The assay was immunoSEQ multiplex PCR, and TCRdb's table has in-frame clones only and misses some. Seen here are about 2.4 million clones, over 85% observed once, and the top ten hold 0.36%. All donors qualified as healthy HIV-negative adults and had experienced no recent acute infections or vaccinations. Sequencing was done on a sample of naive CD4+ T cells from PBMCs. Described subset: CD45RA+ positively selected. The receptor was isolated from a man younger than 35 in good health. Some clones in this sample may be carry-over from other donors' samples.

The CDR3 DNA sequence: TGTGCCAGCAGCTCAACAGGGCGAACTAATGAAAAACTGTTTTTT. It specifies CASSSTGRTNEKLFF. V is TRBV5-6 and J is TRBJ1-4, with D tentatively TRBD1 (6 bases). The CDR3 extends over 15 amino acids. Germline loops: CDR1 SGHDT, CDR2 YYEEEE. V was shortened by 3 bases and J by 1 base, with 10 bases between the two germline ends.